This T cell receptor (beta chain) was identified during a study of T-cell memory formation after mild COVID-19. At the level of the study: TCR clusters were mostly confined to one donor each.

General study findings and limits: Day 15 to 85 contracting clones showed balanced CD4/CD8; later expanders leaned CD4+. Shrinking CD4+ clones resided mostly in CM and EM, and CD8+ ones in EMRA.

With respect to this clonotype: Its antigen remains unidentified.

Trimming stripped 4 bases from V and 6 bases from J, with 10 bases between. Germline CDR1 LNHDA, CDR2 SQIVND (reference sequence). The CDR3 sequence is 12 residues long. Each CDR3 protein is one row after TCRdb ran MiXCR on the 5' RACE reads. The sample lists about 210,000 distinct CDR3 sequences; roughly 30% were seen once. The sequence was collected from an adult woman who had mild COVID-19 (a few samples of this study predate the infection). Cell type and time point are not known. The V gene is TRBV19, the J gene TRBJ2-7; no definite D call. The sequenced material came from PBMCs or a T cell subset sorted from them (not recorded which). In DNA form, the CDR3 reads TGTGCCAGTAGTACCAGGACGGGCGAGCAGTACTTC. It encodes CASSTRTGEQYF.